Below are 4 T cell receptor beta chains sequenced from a single sample in a study of glioma-infiltrating T cells after dendritic cell vaccination. Profiled with immunoSEQ multiplex PCR; TCRdb holds only in-frame clones, not every one. The table has nearly 85,000 clones, 80% to 90% seen once; the top ten hold 3.2%. The specimen comprised blood, sampled before dendritic cell vaccination. These receptors came from a human donor with glioblastoma.

This clone is categorized as medium-sized. V is TRBV6-1 and J is TRBJ1-5, with 9 nucleotides matching TRBD1. The CDR3 is 18 residues long. With 2 bases clipped from V and 2 bases from J, the junction kept 10 bases outside the gene matches. CDR1 and CDR2 (germline): MNHNS, SASEGT. CDR3 protein: CASSELVQGAFGNQPQHF. The CDR3 DNA sequence: TGTGCCAGCAGTGAATTGGTACAGGGGGCATTCGGCAATCAGCCCCAGCATTTT.

The V call is TRBV6-1, the J call TRBJ1-3, with D unresolved. V lost 2 bases and J lost 0, with 8 bases in between. The germline CDR1 and CDR2 sequences are MNHNS and SASEGT. CDR3 length: 15 residues. CDR3 protein: CASSENGGSGNTIYF. The CDR3 nucleotides read TGTGCCAGCAGTGAAAACGGCGGCTCTGGAAACACCATATATTTT.

On this clone itself: The same CDR3 arises from other DNA sequences in this sample as well. The V gene is TRBV7-2, the J gene TRBJ2-1; 13 nucleotides align to TRBD2. With 5 bases clipped from V and 7 bases from J, the junction kept 5 bases outside the gene matches. Germline values: CDR1 SGHTA, CDR2 FQGNSA. The CDR3 spans 15 residues. CDR3 amino acids: CASSTRTSGRNEQFF. The CDR3 DNA sequence: TGTGCCAGCAGCACCCGGACTAGCGGGAGAAATGAGCAGTTCTTC.

The V gene is TRBV27, the J gene TRBJ2-1; TRBD2 might be the D (6 bases). From germline, CDR1 is MNHEY and CDR2 SMNVEV (reference sequence). This CDR3 contains 14 residues. The V and J ends lost 3 bases and 6 bases respectively, with 12 bases between them. CDR3 residues: CASSLDYWGNEQFF. The CDR3, as DNA: TGTGCCAGCAGTTTGGACTACTGGGGCAATGAGCAGTTCTTC.